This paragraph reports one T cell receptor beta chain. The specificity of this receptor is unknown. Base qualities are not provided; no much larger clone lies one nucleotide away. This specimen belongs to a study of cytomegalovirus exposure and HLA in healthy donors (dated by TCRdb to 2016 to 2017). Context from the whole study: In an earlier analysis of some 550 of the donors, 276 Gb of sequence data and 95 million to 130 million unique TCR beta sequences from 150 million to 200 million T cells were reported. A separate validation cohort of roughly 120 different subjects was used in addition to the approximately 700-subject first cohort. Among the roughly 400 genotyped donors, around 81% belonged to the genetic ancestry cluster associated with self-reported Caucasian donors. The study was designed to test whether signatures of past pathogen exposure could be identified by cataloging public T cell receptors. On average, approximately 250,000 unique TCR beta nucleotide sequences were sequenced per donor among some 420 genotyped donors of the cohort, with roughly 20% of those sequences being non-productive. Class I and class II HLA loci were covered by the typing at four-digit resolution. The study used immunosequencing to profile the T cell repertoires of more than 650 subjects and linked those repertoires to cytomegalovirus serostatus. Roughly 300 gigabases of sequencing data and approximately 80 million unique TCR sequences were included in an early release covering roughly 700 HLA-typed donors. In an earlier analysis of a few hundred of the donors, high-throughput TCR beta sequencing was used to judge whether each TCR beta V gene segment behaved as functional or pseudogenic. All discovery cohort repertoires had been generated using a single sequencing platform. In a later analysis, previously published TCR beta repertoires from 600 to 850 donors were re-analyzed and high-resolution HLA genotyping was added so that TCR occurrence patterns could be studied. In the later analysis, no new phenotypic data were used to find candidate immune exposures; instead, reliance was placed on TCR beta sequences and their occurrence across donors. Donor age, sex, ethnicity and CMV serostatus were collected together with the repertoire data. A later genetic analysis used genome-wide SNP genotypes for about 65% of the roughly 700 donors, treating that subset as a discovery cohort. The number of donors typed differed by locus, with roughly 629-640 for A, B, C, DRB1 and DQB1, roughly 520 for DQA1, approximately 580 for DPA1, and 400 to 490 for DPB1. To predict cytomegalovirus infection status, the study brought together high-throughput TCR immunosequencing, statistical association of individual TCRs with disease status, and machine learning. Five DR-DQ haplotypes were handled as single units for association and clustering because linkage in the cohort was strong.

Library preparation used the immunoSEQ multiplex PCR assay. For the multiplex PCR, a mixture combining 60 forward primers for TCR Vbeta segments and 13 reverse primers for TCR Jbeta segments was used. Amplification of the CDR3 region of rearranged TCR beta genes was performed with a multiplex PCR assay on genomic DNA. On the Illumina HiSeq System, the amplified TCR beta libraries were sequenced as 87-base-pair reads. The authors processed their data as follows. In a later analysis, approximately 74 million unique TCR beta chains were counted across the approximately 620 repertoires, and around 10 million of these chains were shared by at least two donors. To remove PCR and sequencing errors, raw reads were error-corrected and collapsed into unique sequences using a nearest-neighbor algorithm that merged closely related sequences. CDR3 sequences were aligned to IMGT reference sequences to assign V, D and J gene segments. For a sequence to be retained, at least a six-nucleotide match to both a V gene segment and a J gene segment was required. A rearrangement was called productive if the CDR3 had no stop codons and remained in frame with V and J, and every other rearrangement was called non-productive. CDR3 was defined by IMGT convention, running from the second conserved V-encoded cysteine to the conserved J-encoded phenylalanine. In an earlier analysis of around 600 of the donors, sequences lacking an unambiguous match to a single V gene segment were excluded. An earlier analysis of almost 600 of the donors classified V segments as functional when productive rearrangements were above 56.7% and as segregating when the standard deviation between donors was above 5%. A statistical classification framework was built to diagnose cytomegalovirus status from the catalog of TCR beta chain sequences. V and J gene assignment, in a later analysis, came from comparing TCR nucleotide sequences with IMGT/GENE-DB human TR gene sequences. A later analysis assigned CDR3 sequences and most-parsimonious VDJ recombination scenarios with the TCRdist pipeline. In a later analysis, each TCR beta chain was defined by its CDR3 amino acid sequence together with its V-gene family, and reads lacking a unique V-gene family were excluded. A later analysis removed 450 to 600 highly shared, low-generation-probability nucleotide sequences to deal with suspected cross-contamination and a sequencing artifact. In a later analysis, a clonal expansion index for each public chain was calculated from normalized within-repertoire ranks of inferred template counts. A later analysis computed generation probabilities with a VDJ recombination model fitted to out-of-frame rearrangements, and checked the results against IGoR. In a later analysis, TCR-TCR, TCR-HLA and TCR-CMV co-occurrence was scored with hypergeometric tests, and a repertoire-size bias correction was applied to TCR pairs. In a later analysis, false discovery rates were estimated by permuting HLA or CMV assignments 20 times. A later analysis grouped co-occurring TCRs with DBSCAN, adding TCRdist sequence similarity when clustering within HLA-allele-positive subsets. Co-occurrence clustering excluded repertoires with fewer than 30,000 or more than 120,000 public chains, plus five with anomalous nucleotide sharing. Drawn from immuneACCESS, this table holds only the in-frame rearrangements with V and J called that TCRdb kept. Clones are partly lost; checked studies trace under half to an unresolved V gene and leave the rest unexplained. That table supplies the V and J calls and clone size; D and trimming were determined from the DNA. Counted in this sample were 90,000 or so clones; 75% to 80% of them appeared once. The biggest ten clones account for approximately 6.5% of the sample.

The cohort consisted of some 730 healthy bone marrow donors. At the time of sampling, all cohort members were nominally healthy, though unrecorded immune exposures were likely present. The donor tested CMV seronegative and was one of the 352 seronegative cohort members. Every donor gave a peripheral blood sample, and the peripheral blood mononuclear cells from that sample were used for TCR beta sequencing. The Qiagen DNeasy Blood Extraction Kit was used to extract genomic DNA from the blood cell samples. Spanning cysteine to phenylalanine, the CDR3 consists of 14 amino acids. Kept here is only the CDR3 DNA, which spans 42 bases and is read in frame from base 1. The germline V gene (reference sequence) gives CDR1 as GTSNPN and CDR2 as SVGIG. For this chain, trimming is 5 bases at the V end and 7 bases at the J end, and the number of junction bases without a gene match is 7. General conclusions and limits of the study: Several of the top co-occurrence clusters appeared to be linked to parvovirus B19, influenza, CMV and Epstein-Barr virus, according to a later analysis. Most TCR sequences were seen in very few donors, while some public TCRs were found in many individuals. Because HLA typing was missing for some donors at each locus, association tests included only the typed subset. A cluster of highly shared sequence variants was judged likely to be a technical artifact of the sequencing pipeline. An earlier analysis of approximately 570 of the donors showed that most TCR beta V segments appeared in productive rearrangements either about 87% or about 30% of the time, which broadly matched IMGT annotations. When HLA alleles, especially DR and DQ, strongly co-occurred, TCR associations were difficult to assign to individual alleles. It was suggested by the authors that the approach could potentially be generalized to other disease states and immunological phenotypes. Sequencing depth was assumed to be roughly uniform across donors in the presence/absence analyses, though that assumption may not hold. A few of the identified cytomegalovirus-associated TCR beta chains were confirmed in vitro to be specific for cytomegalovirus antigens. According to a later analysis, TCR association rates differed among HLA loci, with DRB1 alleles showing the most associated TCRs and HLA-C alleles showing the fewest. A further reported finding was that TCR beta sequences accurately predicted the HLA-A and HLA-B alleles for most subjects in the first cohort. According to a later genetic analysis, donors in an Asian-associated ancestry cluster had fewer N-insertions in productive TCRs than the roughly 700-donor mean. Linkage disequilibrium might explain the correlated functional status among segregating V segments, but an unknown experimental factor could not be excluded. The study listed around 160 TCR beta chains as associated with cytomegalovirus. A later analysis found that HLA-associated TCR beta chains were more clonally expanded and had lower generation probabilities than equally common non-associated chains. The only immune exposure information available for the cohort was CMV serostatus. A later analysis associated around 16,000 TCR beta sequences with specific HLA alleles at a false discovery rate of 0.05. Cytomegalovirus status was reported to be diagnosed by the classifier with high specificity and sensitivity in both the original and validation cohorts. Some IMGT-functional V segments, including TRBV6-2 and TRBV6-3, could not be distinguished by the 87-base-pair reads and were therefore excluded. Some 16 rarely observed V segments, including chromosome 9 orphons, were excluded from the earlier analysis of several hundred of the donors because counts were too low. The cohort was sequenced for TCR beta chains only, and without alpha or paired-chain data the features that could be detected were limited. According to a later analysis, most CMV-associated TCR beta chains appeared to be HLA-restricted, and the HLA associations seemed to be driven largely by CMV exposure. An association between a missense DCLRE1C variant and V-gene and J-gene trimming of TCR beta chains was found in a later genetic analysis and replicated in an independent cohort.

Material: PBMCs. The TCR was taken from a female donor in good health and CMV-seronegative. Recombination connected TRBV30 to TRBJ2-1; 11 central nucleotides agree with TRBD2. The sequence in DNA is TGTGCCTGGGGAACTAGCGGGGGCCGTAATGAGCAGTTCTTC. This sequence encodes CAWGTSGGRNEQFF.